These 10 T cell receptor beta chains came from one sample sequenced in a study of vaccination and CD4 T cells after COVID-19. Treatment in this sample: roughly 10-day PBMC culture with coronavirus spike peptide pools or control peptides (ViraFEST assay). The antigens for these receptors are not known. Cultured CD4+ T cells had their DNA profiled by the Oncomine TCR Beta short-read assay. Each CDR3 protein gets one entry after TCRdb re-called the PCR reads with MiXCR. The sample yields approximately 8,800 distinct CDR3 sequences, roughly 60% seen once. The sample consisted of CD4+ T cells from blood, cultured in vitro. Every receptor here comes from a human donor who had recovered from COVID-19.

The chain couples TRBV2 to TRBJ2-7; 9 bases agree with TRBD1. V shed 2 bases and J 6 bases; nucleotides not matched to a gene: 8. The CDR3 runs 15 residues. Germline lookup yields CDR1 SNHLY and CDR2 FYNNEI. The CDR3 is CASSELGQGRSEQYF. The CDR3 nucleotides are TGTGCCAGCAGTGAATTGGGACAGGGTAGGAGCGAGCAGTACTTC.

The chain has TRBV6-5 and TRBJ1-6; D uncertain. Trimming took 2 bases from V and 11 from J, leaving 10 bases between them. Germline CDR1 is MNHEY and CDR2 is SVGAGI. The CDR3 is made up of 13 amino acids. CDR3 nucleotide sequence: TGTGCCAGCAGTTACGATCGCACAGCACCCCTCCACTTT. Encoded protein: CASSYDRTAPLHF.

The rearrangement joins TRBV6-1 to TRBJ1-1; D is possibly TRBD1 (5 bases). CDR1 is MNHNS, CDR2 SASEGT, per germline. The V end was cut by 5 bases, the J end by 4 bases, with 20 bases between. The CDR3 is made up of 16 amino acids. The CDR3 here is CASSRPQGRSGTEAFF. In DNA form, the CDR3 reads TGTGCCAGCAGTCGCCCGCAGGGCCGGAGCGGCACTGAAGCTTTCTTT.

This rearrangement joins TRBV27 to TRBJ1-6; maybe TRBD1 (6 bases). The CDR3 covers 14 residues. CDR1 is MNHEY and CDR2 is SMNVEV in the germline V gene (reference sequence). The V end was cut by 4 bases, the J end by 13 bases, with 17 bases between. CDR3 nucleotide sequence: TGTGCCAGCAGTTCCCAGGGGTCAGGCGACCCCCTCCACTTT. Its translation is CASSSQGSGDPLHF.

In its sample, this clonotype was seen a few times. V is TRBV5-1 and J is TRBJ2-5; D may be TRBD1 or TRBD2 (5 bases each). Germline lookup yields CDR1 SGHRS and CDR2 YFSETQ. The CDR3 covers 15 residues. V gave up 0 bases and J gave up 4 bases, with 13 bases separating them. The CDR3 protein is CASSLGGTSLETQYF. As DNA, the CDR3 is TGCGCCAGCAGCTTGGGGGGGACGTCTCTAGAGACCCAGTACTTC.

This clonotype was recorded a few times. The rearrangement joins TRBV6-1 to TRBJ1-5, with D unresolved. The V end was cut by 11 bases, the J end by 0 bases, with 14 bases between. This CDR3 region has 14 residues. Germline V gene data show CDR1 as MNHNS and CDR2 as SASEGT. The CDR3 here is CAAGRLDSNQPQHF. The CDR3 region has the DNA TGTGCCGCTGGAAGGCTCGATAGCAATCAGCCCCAGCATTTT.

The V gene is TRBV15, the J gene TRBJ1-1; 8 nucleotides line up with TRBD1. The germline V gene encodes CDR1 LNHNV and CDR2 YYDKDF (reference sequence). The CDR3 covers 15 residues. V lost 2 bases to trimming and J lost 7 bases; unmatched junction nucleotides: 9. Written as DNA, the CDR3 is TGTGCCACCAGCAGATCGAAACAGGGGGTCGATGAAGCTTTCTTT. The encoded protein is CATSRSKQGVDEAFF.

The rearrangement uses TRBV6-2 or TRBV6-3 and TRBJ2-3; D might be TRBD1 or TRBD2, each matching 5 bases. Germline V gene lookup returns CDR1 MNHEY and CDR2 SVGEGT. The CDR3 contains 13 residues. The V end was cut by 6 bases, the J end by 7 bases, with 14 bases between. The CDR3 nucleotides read TGTGCCAGCAGCTGGGGGAAATGGAATACGCAGTATTTT. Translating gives CASSWGKWNTQYF.

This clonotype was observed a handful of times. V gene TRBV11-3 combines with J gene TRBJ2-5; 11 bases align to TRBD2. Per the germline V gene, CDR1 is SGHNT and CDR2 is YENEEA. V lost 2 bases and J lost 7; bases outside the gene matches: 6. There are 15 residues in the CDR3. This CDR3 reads CASSLLAGGPGTQYF. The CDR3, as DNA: TGTGCCAGCAGCTTATTAGCGGGGGGGCCCGGGACCCAGTACTTC.

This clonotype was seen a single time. The CDR3 protein is CASSKGQIDGSGANVLTF. CDR3 DNA sequence: TGTGCCAGTAGTAAGGGACAGATTGACGGCTCTGGGGCCAACGTCCTGACTTTC. The genes are TRBV19 and TRBJ2-6, with 7 bases identical to TRBD1. V gave up 4 bases and J gave up 0 bases; unmatched junction bases: 9. Looked up from germline, CDR1 is LNHDA and CDR2 is SQIVND (reference sequence). The CDR3 is 18 residues long.